This T cell receptor beta chain emerged from a study of long-term antiretroviral therapy in people with HIV. Study-level results: Neither ART adherence, viral resistance nor therapy changes were documented. Repertoire composition at all time points was dominated by clones that had expanded before ART. Blood sampling spanned 2004 to 2017, possibly under older ART regimens.

A note on this clone: What it binds is unknown.

No donor had fewer than one pre-ART PBMC sample or fewer than two post-ART PBMC samples. Sequencing used immunoSEQ v3.0 at survey level. TCRdb's table, derived via immunoSEQ multiplex PCR, lists solely in-frame clones and lacks some. The table lists 20,000 to 25,000 clones, roughly four fifths of them singletons. This sequence was found in a woman aged 35 to 49 with HIV. The sample here was unsorted PBMCs, taken about 1.8 years before starting antiretroviral therapy.

CDR3 nucleotide sequence: TGTGCCAGCAGCGTAGCTCCTAGCGGATACAATGAGCAGTTCTTC. Its translation is CASSVAPSGYNEQFF. This chain joins TRBV9 and TRBJ2-1; 7 bases agree with TRBD2. The J segment lost 4 bases and the V segment lost 0 bases, leaving 4 bases of the junction unmatched. The germline gives CDR1 SGDLS, CDR2 YYNGEE. This CDR3 is built from 15 residues. Full variable domain (rest looked up from reference TRBV9 and TRBJ2-1): DSGVTQTPKHLITATGQRVTLRCSPRSGDLSVYWYQQSLDQGLQFLIQYYNGEERAKGNILERFSAQQFPDLHSELNLSSLELGDSALYFCASSVAPSGYNEQFFGPGTRLTVL.